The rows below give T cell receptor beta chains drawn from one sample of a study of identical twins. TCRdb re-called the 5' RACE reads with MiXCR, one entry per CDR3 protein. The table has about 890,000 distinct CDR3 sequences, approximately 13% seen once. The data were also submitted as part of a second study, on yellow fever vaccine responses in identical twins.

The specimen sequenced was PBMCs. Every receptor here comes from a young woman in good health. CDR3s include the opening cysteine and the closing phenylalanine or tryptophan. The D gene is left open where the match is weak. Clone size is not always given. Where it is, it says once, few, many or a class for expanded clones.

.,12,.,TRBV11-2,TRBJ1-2,TGTGCCAGCAGCTGGGCTAACTATGGCTACACCTTC,CASSWANYGYTF
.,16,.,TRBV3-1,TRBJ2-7,TGTGCCAGCAGCCAAGGAAACCGGGGGAAAGGCTACGAGCAGTACTTC,CASSQGNRGKGYEQYF
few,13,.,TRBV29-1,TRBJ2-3,TGCAGCGTCCCCTTATGGAGCACAGATACGCAGTATTTT,CSVPLWSTDTQYF
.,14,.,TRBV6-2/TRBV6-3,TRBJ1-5,TGTGCCAGCAACTTCGCGGGGATGGAGCAGCCCCAGCATTTT,CASNFAGMEQPQHF
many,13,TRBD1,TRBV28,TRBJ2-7,TGTGCCAGCAGCAATACAGGGGGCTACGAGCAGTACTTC,CASSNTGGYEQYF
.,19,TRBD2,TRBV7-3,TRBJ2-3,TGTGCCAGCAGCTCCCTAGGGCCTAGCGGGAGGTTAAGCACAGATACGCAGTATTTT,CASSSLGPSGRLSTDTQYF
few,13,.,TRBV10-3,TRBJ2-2,TGTGCCTCCCAATTGGTGTTTCCCGGGGAGCTGTTTTTT,CASQLVFPGELFF
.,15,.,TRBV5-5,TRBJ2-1,TGTGCCAGCAGCTTAGCACAGGGAGATATCAATGAGCAGTTCTTC,CASSLAQGDINEQFF
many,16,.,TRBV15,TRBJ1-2,TGTGCCACCAGCAGAGATTTAGGAGACGACAACTATGGCTACACCTTC,CATSRDLGDDNYGYTF
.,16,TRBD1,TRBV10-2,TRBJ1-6,TGCGCCAGCAGTGAGTCCACAGGGGGCAATAATTCACCCCTCCACTTT,CASSESTGGNNSPLHF
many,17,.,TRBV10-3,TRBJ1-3,TGTGCCATCAGTGAGTCGGTTTTATCAGAGGTCGGAAACACCATATATTTT,CAISESVLSEVGNTIYF
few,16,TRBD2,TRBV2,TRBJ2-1,TGTGCCAGCAGCCTCGGGGTGTTAGCGGGAAACAATGAGCAGTTCTTC,CASSLGVLAGNNEQFF
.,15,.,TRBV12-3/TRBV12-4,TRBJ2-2,TGTGCCAGCAGTCTTAGGGTCGCGAACACCGGGGAGCTGTTTTTT,CASSLRVANTGELFF
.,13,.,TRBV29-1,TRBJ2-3,TGCAGCGTTGGCTATTTGGGCACAGATACGCAGTATTTT,CSVGYLGTDTQYF
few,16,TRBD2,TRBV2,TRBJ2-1,TGTGCCAGCAGCCAGACTCGACAAGGCGGGGGGGATGAGCAGTTCTTC,CASSQTRQGGGDEQFF
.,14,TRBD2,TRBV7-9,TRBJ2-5,TGTGCCGCGCCCGGAGCGGGAGCGCAAGAGACCCAGTACTTC,CAAPGAGAQETQYF
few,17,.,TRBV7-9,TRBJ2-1,TGTGCCAGCAGCTTATTAGGTTGGCGGGGCGGGTACAATGAGCAGTTCTTC,CASSLLGWRGGYNEQFF
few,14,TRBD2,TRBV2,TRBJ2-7,TGTGCCAGCACGGAGCGGGAGAAAGCCTACGAGCAGTACTTC,CASTEREKAYEQYF
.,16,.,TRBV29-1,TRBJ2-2,TGCAGCGTTCTGGGGGGGGGCCGTATGAACACCGGGGAGCTGTTTTTT,CSVLGGGRMNTGELFF
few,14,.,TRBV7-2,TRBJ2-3,TGTGCCAGCAGCTCAAACGCAGGGGTAGATACGCAGTATTTT,CASSSNAGVDTQYF
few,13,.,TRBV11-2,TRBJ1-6,TGTGCCAGCAGCTTAATCCGGAATTCACCCCTCCACTTT,CASSLIRNSPLHF
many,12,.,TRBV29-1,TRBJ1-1,TGCAGCGTTGAAGATACGCCCATAGAAGCTTTCTTT,CSVEDTPIEAFF
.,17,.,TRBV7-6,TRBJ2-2,TGTGCCAGCAGCTTAGGGGCGGGACTCCGGGGGACCGGGGAGCTGTTTTTT,CASSLGAGLRGTGELFF
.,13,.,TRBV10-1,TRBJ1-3,TGCGCCAGCCGGGACAACTCTGGAAACACCATATATTTT,CASRDNSGNTIYF
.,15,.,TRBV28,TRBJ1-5,TGTGCCAGCAGTCCCCGGGGGGGGGACAATCAGCCCCAGCATTTT,CASSPRGGDNQPQHF